Presented here are 9 T cell receptor beta chains from one specimen sequenced in a study of T cells in Graves' hyperthyroidism and ophthalmopathy. Using RNA transcripts as the source, TCR beta CDR3 regions were amplified. TCR CDR3 underwent first-round RT-PCR with the HTBI primer set. TCRdb reanalysed the multiplex PCR reads using MiXCR and keeps one entry per CDR3 protein. The profile shows 330,000 or so distinct CDR3 sequences, roughly 19% of them singletons. Source material: blood. These receptors were taken from a man aged 50 to 60 with Graves' ophthalmopathy.

This chain uses TRBV19 with TRBJ2-3; D is perhaps TRBD2 (6 bases). Germline V lookup: CDR1 LNHDA, CDR2 SQIVND (reference sequence). V lost 6 bases and J 1 base, leaving 8 bases between the germline ends. The CDR3 spans 13 residues. The CDR3 reads CASRWEGTDTQYF. The CDR3 DNA reads TGTGCCAGTAGATGGGAGGGCACAGATACGCAGTATTTT.

This clonotype was found a few times. This chain joins TRBV9 and TRBJ1-1; no definite D call. The CDR3 totals 14 residues. Trimming took off 0 bases at V and 1 base at J, with 7 bases between the two ends. Germline V CDR1 and CDR2: SGDLS, YYNGEE. The CDR3, as DNA: TGTGCCAGCAGCGTAGTTGCAGAGAACACTGAAGCTTTCTTT. It is translated as CASSVVAENTEAFF.

The CDR3 region is CASSPLSGGSTEAFF. CDR3 nucleotides: TGTGCCAGCTCGCCCTTGTCAGGGGGCTCTACTGAAGCTTTCTTT. The chain has TRBV7-9 and TRBJ1-1; TRBD1 matches 8 bases. Trimming cost V 8 bases and J 5 bases; bases outside gene matches: 13. Germline-derived CDR1 and CDR2 are SEHNR and FQNEAQ (reference sequence). The CDR3 is 15 residues long.

This clonotype was recorded once. The CDR3 reads CASSTDRNYGYTF. The CDR3 bases are TGTGCCAGTAGTACGGACAGGAACTATGGCTACACCTTC. The gene calls are TRBV19 and TRBJ1-2; 7 bases agree with TRBD1. Trimming removed 4 bases from V and 2 bases from J; junction bases left unmatched: 1. CDR1 and CDR2 from the germline V gene are LNHDA and SQIVND (reference sequence). This CDR3 spans 13 amino acids.

This clonotype was observed at least ten times. The J gene is TRBJ1-2, the V gene TRBV28, with D hard to call. The CDR3 totals 13 residues. Germline lookup yields CDR1 MDHEN and CDR2 SYDVKM. V lost 2 bases to trimming and J lost 8 bases, with 12 bases between them. The CDR3 nucleotides are TGTGCCAGCAGTTTAGAGAGGTCTACCGGCTACACCTTC. Its translation: CASSLERSTGYTF.

V is TRBV19 and J is TRBJ1-5, with TRBD1 as a possible D gene (6 bases). The germline V and J ends were trimmed by 10 bases and 7 bases, with 20 bases remaining between them. Per the germline V gene, CDR1 is LNHDA and CDR2 is SQIVND (reference sequence). The CDR3 consists of 14 residues. CDR3 residues: CATKPRGGGQPQHF. Here the CDR3 DNA reads TGTGCCACCAAGCCGAGGGGGGGTGGGCAGCCCCAGCATTTT.

The chain links TRBV6-1 to TRBJ2-3, with D perhaps matching TRBD1 (6 bases). Germline CDR1 is MNHNS and CDR2 is SASEGT. V lost 3 bases to trimming and J lost 4 bases, with 14 bases between them. The CDR3 extends over 15 amino acids. The CDR3: CASSELVGGSDTQYF. CDR3 DNA sequence: TGTGCCAGCAGTGAGTTGGTAGGGGGTTCAGATACGCAGTATTTT.

This clonotype came up many times. The V gene is TRBV3-1, the J gene TRBJ1-1; a weak D match, TRBD1 (6 bases). CDR3 length equals 15 residues. The germline V gene has CDR1 LGHDT and CDR2 YNNKEL (reference sequence). V was shortened by 1 base and J by 4 bases, with 13 bases between the two germline ends. CDR3 sequence: CASSQADRRGTEAFF. Here the CDR3 DNA reads TGTGCCAGCAGCCAAGCGGACAGACGGGGCACTGAAGCTTTCTTT.

The table lists this clonotype with many counts. The chain has TRBV6-1 and TRBJ2-5; 11 bases fit TRBD2. J was trimmed by 9 bases and V by 6 bases; bases with no gene match: 15. From germline, CDR1 is MNHNS and CDR2 SASEGT. This CDR3 comprises 16 residues. The CDR3, as DNA: TGTGCCAGCAGCATACGGGCTAGCGGGGGGCCCGGGGCCCAGTACTTC. As protein: CASSIRASGGPGAQYF.